The next 16 T cell receptor beta chains were all read from a single sample in a study of T cells in women clearing cervical HPV infection. Profiled with immunoSEQ multiplex PCR; TCRdb holds only in-frame clones, not every one. Its table records some 20,000 clones. Material for sequencing was blood buffy coat. The receptors were gathered from a woman between 18 and 75 years old with a cervical HPV16 infection that either progressed to CIN3+ or cleared (not recorded which).

Concerning this clone: Mismatch with germline at one junction end may stem from a read error. The read stops 3 residues short of the end of the CDR3; the missing end is completed from the germline J gene. The chain carries TRBV7-7 and TRBJ2-5; 7 nucleotides agree with TRBD2. Per the germline V gene, CDR1 is SSHAT and CDR2 is FNYEAQ (reference sequence). The CDR3 runs to 14 residues. The CDR3 bases that were read are TGTGCTAGCAGCTTAGGTAGCGGGCAAGAGACC. Translation gives CASSLGSGQET. The full CDR3 protein is CASSLGSGQETQYF. Full variable domain (missing parts from reference TRBV7-7 and TRBJ2-5): GAGVSQSPRYKVTKRGQDVTLRCDPISSHATLYWYQQALGQGPEFLTYFNYEAQPDKSGLPSDRFSAERPEGSISTLTIQRTEQRDSAMYRCASSLGSGQETQYFGPGTRLLVL.

Points on this clone: Read sequence stops 3 residues before the CDR3 end, and the germline J gene provides the missing end. The rearrangement links TRBV2 to TRBJ1-1; D remains ambiguous. The germline gives CDR1 SNHLY, CDR2 FYNNEI. The CDR3 contains 14 residues. V was trimmed by 6 bases and J by 0 bases, leaving 11 bases between them. CDR3 DNA, as far as it was read: TGTGCCAGCAGCAGCTACAGTCTGAACACTGAA. Protein: CASSSYSLNTE. In full, the CDR3 reads CASSSYSLNTEAFF.

A remark on this clone: The sequence runs out 3 residues before the end of the CDR3; the remainder is reconstructed from the germline J gene. The chain recombines TRBV29-1 with TRBJ2-1, with D hard to call. CDR3 length: 13 residues. The germline V gene encodes CDR1 SQVTM and CDR2 ANQGSEA. Trimming removed 7 bases from V and 4 bases from J, with 14 bases in between. The CDR3: CSALPTGYNEQFF. The sequenced part of the CDR3 DNA is TGCAGCGCCTTACCGACCGGGTACAATGAG.

A note on this clone: The CDR3 is cut off 3 residues early in the read; its end comes from the germline J gene. The chain couples TRBV29-1 to TRBJ2-5; D may be TRBD1 (7 bases). The germline V gene encodes CDR1 SQVTM and CDR2 ANQGSEA. Deletions cut 6 bases from V and 0 bases from J, with 20 bases between. The CDR3 runs 16 residues. The CDR3 sequence: CSVDGGVQGHQETQYF. The sequenced part of the CDR3 DNA is TGCAGCGTCGACGGGGGAGTACAGGGGCACCAAGAGACC.

Note on this clone: The read falls 3 residues short of the CDR3 end, and the missing part is taken from the germline J gene. The chain is built from TRBV19 and TRBJ2-3; 7 bases fit TRBD1. J lost 4 bases, V lost 6 bases, and 4 bases had no gene match. The germline CDR1 and CDR2 sequences are LNHDA and SQIVND (reference sequence). The CDR3 is made up of 13 amino acids. CDR3 region: CASRVQGADTQYF. The CDR3 DNA, read in part, is TGTGCCAGTAGGGTGCAGGGGGCAGATACG.

Remarks on this clone: Read sequence stops 3 residues before the CDR3 end, and the germline J gene provides the missing end. The chain has TRBV28 and TRBJ1-2, with 7 bases matching TRBD1. The CDR3 contains 15 residues. Trimming removed 2 bases from V and 2 bases from J; junction bases left unmatched: 5. Germline CDR1 reads MDHEN; CDR2 reads SYDVKM. CDR3 protein: CASSLGTALNYGYTF. CDR3 DNA (partial): TGTGCCAGCAGTTTAGGGACAGCTTTGAACTATGGC.

Of note for this clone: The sequenced fragment ends 3 residues before the CDR3 boundary, so the rest is inferred from the germline J gene. The chain has TRBV20-1 and TRBJ2-3; a possible D gene is TRBD1 (6 bases). The CDR3 is made up of 15 amino acids. V lost 5 bases and J 2 bases, leaving 17 bases between the germline ends. Germline V CDR1 and CDR2: DFQATT, SNEGSKA (reference sequence). The CDR3 bases that were read are TGCAGTGCTGGGTCGAGGGGGAGCTCCACAGATACG. It specifies CSAGSRGSSTDT. The complete CDR3 sequence is CSAGSRGSSTDTQYF.

Concerning this clone: The observed sequence ends 3 residues before the CDR3 terminus, with the missing tail filled in from the germline J gene. The rearrangement links TRBV6-1 to TRBJ1-5; D may be TRBD1 (5 bases). Trimming took 4 bases from V and 5 from J, leaving 15 bases between them. Germline loops: CDR1 MNHNS, CDR2 SASEGT. The CDR3 runs to 15 residues. CDR3 region: CASSVTGMAHQPQHF. The part of the CDR3 DNA that was read is TGTGCCAGCAGTGTAACAGGTATGGCCCATCAGCCC.

Note on this clone: Coverage ceases 3 residues before the CDR3 finishes, and the germline J gene fills in the end. This chain links TRBV2 with TRBJ1-6; 8 bases map to TRBD1. J gave up 4 bases and V 6 bases, and 5 bases lay outside the gene matches. Germline values: CDR1 SNHLY, CDR2 FYNNEI. The CDR3 contains 15 residues. The CDR3 protein is CASRPRTGYNSPLHF. The CDR3 bases that were read are TGTGCCAGCAGACCTAGGACAGGGTATAATTCACCC.

This clone shows up as medium-sized by frequency. The read gets to within 3 residues of the CDR3 end, and the germline J gene fills in the rest. The V gene is TRBV7-9, the J gene TRBJ2-5; tentative D call: TRBD2 (5 bases). Per the germline V gene, CDR1 is SEHNR and CDR2 is FQNEAQ (reference sequence). The CDR3 is 15 amino acids. Trimming stripped 5 bases from V and 5 bases from J, with 18 bases between. This CDR3 is CASSLELAMGETQYF. The part of the CDR3 DNA that was read is TGTGCCAGCAGCCTAGAGCTAGCAATGGGGGAGACC.

With regard to this clone: The CDR3 end is not reached by the read, which stops 3 residues before it; the germline J gene fills it in. J is TRBJ2-2 and V is TRBV7-3, with TRBD2 matching 9 bases. This CDR3 spans 16 amino acids. The germline V gene encodes CDR1 SGHTA and CDR2 FQGTGA. The ends lost 5 bases at V and 2 bases at J; junction bases unmatched: 6. Incomplete CDR3 DNA: TGTGCCAGCAGCCAAAATAGCGGGAGTAACACCGGGGAG. Protein sequence: CASSQNSGSNTGE. The full CDR3 protein reads CASSQNSGSNTGELFF.

Here the CDR3 reads CAWSDRGQEPLHF. The DNA read from the CDR3 is TGTGCCTGGAGTGACAGGGGGCAGGAACCC. The chain couples TRBV30 to TRBJ1-6, with TRBD1 matching 9 bases. The CDR3 end lies 3 residues beyond the end of the read and is filled in from the germline J gene. The junction had 4 bases not matched to a gene; V was cut back by 1 base and J by 12 bases. Germline assignment: CDR1 GTSNPN and CDR2 SVGIG (reference sequence). The CDR3 is 13 amino acids. Complete variable domain (other parts from reference TRBV30 and TRBJ1-6): SQTIHQWPATLVQPVGSPLSLECTVEGTSNPNLYWYRQAAGRGLQLLFYSVGIGQISSEVPQNLSASRPQDRQFILSSKKLLLSDSGFYLCAWSDRGQEPLHFGNGTRLTVT.

With respect to this clone: Read sequence stops 3 residues before the CDR3 end, and the germline J gene provides the missing end. V is TRBV5-8 and J is TRBJ1-2, with TRBD1 matching over 9 bases. The ends lost 6 bases at V and 4 bases at J; junction bases unmatched: 7. Germline V lookup: CDR1 SGHTS, CDR2 YDEGEE. CDR3 length: 14 residues. Partial CDR3 DNA: TGTGCCAGCACCCCGGGACAGGGATTCTATGGC. This sequence encodes CASTPGQGFYG. From start to end, the CDR3 is CASTPGQGFYGYTF.

About this clone: The observed sequence ends 3 residues before the CDR3 terminus, with the missing tail filled in from the germline J gene. This chain uses TRBV19 with TRBJ2-4; the D gene is possibly TRBD2 (5 bases). The germline V and J ends were trimmed by 7 bases and 2 bases, with 12 bases remaining between them. This CDR3 is 14 amino acids long. Germline V gene data show CDR1 as LNHDA and CDR2 as SQIVND (reference sequence). Partial CDR3 DNA: TGTGCCAGTAATCCAAGCGGAACCAAAAACATT. This codes for CASNPSGTKNI. The full-length CDR3 reads as CASNPSGTKNIQYF. Based on the CDR3 plus reference TRBV19 and TRBJ2-4, the full variable domain is DGGITQSPKYLFRKEGQNVTLSCEQNLNHDAMYWYRQDPGQGLRLIYYSQIVNDFQKGDIAEGYSVSREKKESFPLTVTSAQKNPTAFYLCASNPSGTKNIQYFGAGTRLSVL.

For this clone: The read stops 3 residues short of the end of the CDR3; the missing end is completed from the germline J gene. This chain joins TRBV2 and TRBJ2-7, with D perhaps being TRBD1 or TRBD2 (5 bases each). The germline V and J ends were trimmed by 2 bases and 5 bases, with 13 bases remaining between them. The CDR3 is 14 amino acids. Germline CDR1 SNHLY, CDR2 FYNNEI. The CDR3 sequence: CASSERWQGDEQYF. Partial CDR3 DNA: TGTGCCAGCAGTGAAAGGTGGCAGGGAGACGAG.

Details on this clone: The DNA ends 3 residues before the CDR3 does, and the rest of the CDR3 is filled in from the germline J gene. The chain employs TRBV7-8 and TRBJ1-6; D perhaps matches TRBD1 (5 bases). There are 14 residues in the CDR3. Trimming left V 1 base short and J 9 bases short, with 10 bases between. The germline CDR1 and CDR2 sequences are SGHVS and FQNEAQ. CDR3 protein: CASSLGGVGSPLHF. The sequenced part of the CDR3 DNA is TGTGCCAGCAGCTTAGGGGGGGTGGGTTCACCC.